There are a few counts of the clone carrying this TCR beta chain. This record comes from a study of blood T cells in healthy people across ages. Germline lookup yields CDR1 SNHLY and CDR2 FYNNEI. The CDR3 length is 12 residues. Trimming shortened V by 6 bases and J by 10 bases, and 13 bases separated the two germline ends. A second PCR, run for roughly 7 to 12 cycles, used a sample-barcoded 5' primer plus a J-beta primer mix. With 12 random nucleotides, a template-switch adaptor tagged each individual cDNA molecule. TCRdb analysed the 5' RACE reads with MiXCR anew, one entry per CDR3 protein. This table has hundreds of thousands of distinct CDR3 sequences, 45% to 70% appearing once.

J is TRBJ2-1 and V is TRBV2; a possible D gene is TRBD2 (6 bases). Sequenced: blood. The clonotype originates from a man aged 35 to 55 in good health. The CDR3: CASRTSPPEQFF. DNA for the CDR3: TGTGCCAGCAGGACTAGTCCGCCCGAGCAGTTCTTC.